Following are 25 T cell receptor beta chains from one sample sequenced in a study of glioma-infiltrating T cells after dendritic cell vaccination. Sample time point: after dendritic cell vaccination, including at tumor progression/relapse. Generated by immunoSEQ multiplex PCR, the TCRdb table keeps only in-frame clones and is missing some. The sample includes tens of thousands of clones, roughly 84% of them seen just once. The input for sequencing was blood, taken after dendritic cell vaccination. These receptors came from a human donor with glioblastoma.

This chain links TRBV7-6 with TRBJ2-3; D may be TRBD2 (6 bases). Germline-derived CDR1 and CDR2 are SGHVS and FNYEAQ. The CDR3 length is 12 residues. V was cut by 5 bases and J by 3 bases, with 6 bases left in between. The CDR3 bases are TGTGCCAGCAGCCGGGGGACAGATACGCAGTATTTT. It is translated as CASSRGTDTQYF.

This clone came up once. This rearrangement joins TRBV5-4 to TRBJ2-7, with 7 bases lining up with TRBD1. Trimming removed 0 bases from V and 4 bases from J; junction bases left unmatched: 7. Germline V gives CDR1 SGHNT, CDR2 YYREEE (reference sequence). The length of the CDR3 is 15 residues. Here the CDR3 reads CASSLGTGPPYEQYF. Here the CDR3 DNA reads TGTGCCAGCAGCTTGGGGACAGGACCCCCTTACGAGCAGTACTTC.

The chain uses TRBV19 and TRBJ1-6, with D possibly matching TRBD1 (6 bases). Trimming removed 3 bases at V and 3 bases at J, with 9 bases between. This CDR3 contains 15 residues. CDR1 and CDR2 (germline): LNHDA, SQIVND (reference sequence). The CDR3 loop reads CASSMGADYNSPLHF. The DNA of the CDR3 is TGTGCCAGTAGTATGGGGGCAGACTATAATTCACCCCTCCACTTT. The complete variable domain, with remaining parts taken from reference TRBV19 and TRBJ1-6, reads DGGITQSPKYLFRKEGQNVTLSCEQNLNHDAMYWYRQDPGQGLRLIYYSQIVNDFQKGDIAEGYSVSREKKESFPLTVTSAQKNPTAFYLCASSMGADYNSPLHFGNGTRLTVT.

The CDR3 here is CASSERTGYTDTQYF. The CDR3 bases are TGCGCCAGCAGTGAGCGGACAGGCTACACAGATACGCAGTATTTT. The rearrangement joins TRBV10-1 to TRBJ2-3; 7 positions agree with TRBD1. The V and J ends lost 2 bases and 2 bases, in that order; junction bases with no gene match: 4. The germline gives CDR1 WNHNN, CDR2 SYGVQD (reference sequence). This CDR3 comprises 15 residues.

Only one count was recorded for this clone. The chain is built from TRBV29-1 and TRBJ2-7, with TRBD2 matching 10 bases. Germline CDR1 reads SQVTM; CDR2 reads ANQGSEA. This CDR3 is 15 amino acids long. J gave up 9 bases and V 1 base, and 12 bases lay outside the gene matches. CDR3 nucleotides: TGCAGCGTTGAAGGTACGGGACTAGCGCCCCTAGGGCAGTACTTC. Protein sequence: CSVEGTGLAPLGQYF.

This clone was picked up one time. DNA of the CDR3: TGTGCCAGCAGCTACCACCCGGCCAGGCCGGGGGAGCAGTACTTC. Amino acid sequence: CASSYHPARPGEQYF. The rearrangement uses TRBV7-9 and TRBJ2-7; maybe TRBD2 (5 bases). Germline V gives CDR1 SEHNR, CDR2 FQNEAQ (reference sequence). V was pared by 4 bases and J by 7 bases, with 20 bases between. This CDR3 is built from 15 residues.

The rearrangement joins TRBV7-2 to TRBJ2-3, with a weak D call TRBD2 (5 bases). The CDR3 contains 15 residues. Trimming pared 1 base from V and 6 bases from J, leaving 14 bases between. The germline gives CDR1 SGHTA, CDR2 FQGNSA. The CDR3 here is CASSLEAGNHDTQYF. For the CDR3, the DNA is TGTGCCAGCAGCTTAGAGGCCGGGAACCACGATACGCAGTATTTT.

The chain couples TRBV15 to TRBJ2-2; no firm D call. V was pared by 4 bases and J by 2 bases, with 8 bases between. In germline, CDR1 is LNHNV, CDR2 YYDKDF (reference sequence). The CDR3 runs to 14 residues. The CDR3 reads CATSIGSNTGELFF. The CDR3 DNA reads TGTGCCACCAGCATCGGGTCTAACACCGGGGAGCTGTTTTTT.

V gene TRBV18 combines with J gene TRBJ1-4; tentatively, D is TRBD1 (5 bases). The CDR3 is 14 residues long. Between the trimmed V and J ends, which lost 3 bases and 7 bases, there was a span of 12 bases. CDR1 is KGHSH and CDR2 is LQKENI in the germline V gene. The CDR3 DNA follows: TGTGCCAGCTCACCGACAGCCGTCCGTGAAAAACTGTTTTTT. It yields the protein CASSPTAVREKLFF.

The J gene is TRBJ2-3, the V gene TRBV18, with TRBD1 identical over 8 bases. The CDR3 spans 14 residues. The J segment lost 2 bases and the V segment lost 5 bases, leaving 3 bases of the junction unmatched. Germline V gene data show CDR1 as KGHSH and CDR2 as LQKENI. CDR3 protein: CASSETGATDTQYF. The CDR3 DNA reads as TGTGCCAGCTCAGAGACAGGGGCCACAGATACGCAGTATTTT.

The chain recombines TRBV4-3 with TRBJ2-1; TRBD2 aligns across 7 bases. With 3 bases clipped from V and 0 bases from J, the junction kept 2 bases outside the gene matches. This CDR3 is built from 15 residues. Germline-derived CDR1 and CDR2 are LGHNA and YSLEER. CDR3 residues: CASSQGGSSYNEQFF. The CDR3 DNA follows: TGCGCCAGCAGCCAGGGCGGGAGCTCCTACAATGAGCAGTTCTTC.

The genes are TRBV6-5 and TRBJ2-2; tentative D call: TRBD1 (5 bases). Between the trimmed V and J ends, which lost 0 bases and 4 bases, there was a span of 12 bases. The germline V gene has CDR1 MNHEY and CDR2 SVGAGI. The CDR3 contains 16 residues. The CDR3 sequence is CASSYSFGQGTGELFF. The CDR3 DNA follows: TGTGCCAGCAGTTACTCGTTCGGGCAGGGCACCGGGGAGCTGTTTTTT.

The CDR3 sequence is CASSARGSGGAGELFF. In nucleotides, the CDR3 is TGTGCCAGCAGCGCCCGGGGTAGCGGGGGAGCTGGGGAGCTGTTTTTT. V is TRBV7-8 and J is TRBJ2-2, with 9 bases aligning to TRBD2. There are 16 residues in the CDR3. V lost 5 bases, J lost 8 bases, and 12 bases stayed unmatched. Germline V gene data show CDR1 as SGHVS and CDR2 as FQNEAQ.

The count of this clone is one. V gene TRBV29-1 combines with J gene TRBJ1-1, with D possibly being TRBD1 (5 bases). The CDR3 is 14 residues long. Trimming took off 6 bases at V and 2 bases at J, with 16 bases between the two ends. Germline values: CDR1 SQVTM, CDR2 ANQGSEA. The CDR3 nucleotides are TGCAGCGTCTACTTCGGGGGGTCCAACACTGAAGCTTTCTTT. Amino acid sequence: CSVYFGGSNTEAFF.

This rearrangement joins TRBV9 to TRBJ2-2; D possibly corresponds to TRBD2 (6 bases). The CDR3 extends over 16 amino acids. Germline assignment: CDR1 SGDLS and CDR2 YYNGEE. V was trimmed by 4 bases and J by 6 bases, leaving 19 bases between them. The CDR3 loop reads CASSISGGPFAGELFF. CDR3 coding DNA: TGTGCCAGCAGCATTAGCGGAGGGCCCTTTGCCGGGGAGCTGTTTTTT.

The rearrangement joins TRBV15 to TRBJ2-7, with unresolved D. The germline CDR1 and CDR2 sequences are LNHNV and YYDKDF (reference sequence). The CDR3 is 12 residues long. V lost 1 base and J 3 bases, leaving 4 bases between the germline ends. CDR3 amino acids: CATSRGSYEQYF. The DNA for the CDR3 is TGTGCCACCAGCAGAGGCAGCTACGAGCAGTACTTC. Looking up the rest from reference TRBV15 and TRBJ2-7 gives the full variable domain: DAMVIQNPRYQVTQFGKPVTLSCSQTLNHNVMYWYQQKSSQAPKLLFHYYDKDFNNEADTPDNFQSRRPNTSFCFLDIRSPGLGDTAMYLCATSRGSYEQYFGPGTRLTVT.

The rearrangement links TRBV18 to TRBJ2-7, with unresolved D. The CDR3 is 12 amino acids. The V and J ends lost 3 bases and 4 bases respectively, with 7 bases between them. Germline lookup yields CDR1 KGHSH and CDR2 LQKENI. CDR3 in amino acids: CASSPIGYEQYF. CDR3 sequence (DNA): TGTGCCAGCTCACCTATCGGGTACGAGCAGTACTTC.

The rearrangement links TRBV6-6 to TRBJ2-7; 9 positions match TRBD1. Germline assignment: CDR1 MNHNY and CDR2 SVGAGI (reference sequence). V lost 6 bases and J lost 3; bases outside the gene matches: 9. The CDR3 runs to 15 residues. The CDR3 here is CASSRGQGSVYEQYF. The CDR3 region has the DNA TGTGCCAGCAGCCGAGGACAGGGGAGCGTCTACGAGCAGTACTTC.

CDR3 sequence (DNA): TGTGCCAGCAGTTCAGCCGGGACTAAACGTACAGGGTTCTTC. Translating it yields CASSSAGTKRTGFF. The chain carries TRBV7-6 and TRBJ2-1; 7 positions match TRBD2. J gave up 15 bases and V 6 bases, and 17 bases lay outside the gene matches. Germline-derived CDR1 and CDR2 are SGHVS and FNYEAQ. The CDR3 extends over 14 amino acids.

The J gene is TRBJ1-5, the V gene TRBV11-2; no clear D. CDR3 length: 16 residues. Germline V gene lookup returns CDR1 SGHAT and CDR2 FQNNGV. V lost 1 base and J lost 1, with 11 bases in between. CDR3 nucleotides: TGTGCCAGCAGCTTAGGTAGGGCGGGGAGCAATCAGCCCCAGCATTTT. Translating gives CASSLGRAGSNQPQHF.

The J gene is TRBJ1-6, the V gene TRBV5-6; TRBD1 agrees at 7 bases. CDR3 size: 15 residues. The V gene's germline CDR1 is SGHDT and CDR2 YYEEEE. The V segment lost 2 bases and the J segment 5 bases; nucleotides outside the gene matches: 4. CDR3 loop: CASSFLGTDNSPLHF. The DNA of the CDR3 is TGTGCCAGCAGCTTCCTCGGGACAGATAATTCACCCCTCCACTTT.

The gene calls are TRBV25-1 and TRBJ1-3; D is uncertain. This CDR3 comprises 15 residues. Deletions cut 4 bases from V and 2 bases from J, with 12 bases between. Per germline, CDR1 MGHDK and CDR2 SYGVNS. The CDR3 DNA reads as TGTGCCAGCAGTGTGGAGGGCTCAGCTGGAAACACCATATATTTT. Amino acid sequence: CASSVEGSAGNTIYF.

This clone was detected only once. This chain uses TRBV5-1 with TRBJ1-2; no clear D. Between the trimmed V and J ends, which lost 2 bases and 4 bases, there was a span of 9 bases. The CDR3 sequence is 13 residues long. CDR1 SGHRS and CDR2 YFSETQ come from the germline V gene. As DNA, the CDR3 is TGCGCCAGCAGCTTCGGAGCCTTCTATGGCTACACCTTC. Translation: CASSFGAFYGYTF.

The chain combines TRBV6-1 with TRBJ1-1; 7 bases align to TRBD1. Germline assignment: CDR1 MNHNS and CDR2 SASEGT. The trim removed 7 bases at V and 10 bases at J, leaving 12 bases unmatched. The CDR3 totals 13 residues. CDR3 sequence reads: CASTFSRGAGAFF. CDR3 DNA sequence: TGTGCCAGCACCTTCAGCAGGGGGGCAGGAGCTTTCTTT.

J is TRBJ1-2 and V is TRBV7-9; 7 bases match TRBD1. The CDR3 runs to 14 residues. V shed 4 bases and J 8 bases; nucleotides not matched to a gene: 10. Germline V gives CDR1 SEHNR, CDR2 FQNEAQ (reference sequence). CDR3 bases: TGTGCCAGCAGCTCCCGACAGGGACTAGGAGGCTACACCTTC. This sequence encodes CASSSRQGLGGYTF.